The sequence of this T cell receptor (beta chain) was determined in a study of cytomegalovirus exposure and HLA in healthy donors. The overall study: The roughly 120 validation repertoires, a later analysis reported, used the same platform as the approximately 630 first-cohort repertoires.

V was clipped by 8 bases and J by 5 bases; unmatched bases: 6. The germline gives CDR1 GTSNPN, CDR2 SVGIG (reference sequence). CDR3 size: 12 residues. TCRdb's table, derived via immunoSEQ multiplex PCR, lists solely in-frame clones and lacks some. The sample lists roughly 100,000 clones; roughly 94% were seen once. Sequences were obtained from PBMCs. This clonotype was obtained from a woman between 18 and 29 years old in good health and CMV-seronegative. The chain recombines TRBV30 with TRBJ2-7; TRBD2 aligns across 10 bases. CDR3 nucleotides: TGTGCCGCCGGGACTAGCGCGCACGAGCAGTACTTC. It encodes CAAGTSAHEQYF.